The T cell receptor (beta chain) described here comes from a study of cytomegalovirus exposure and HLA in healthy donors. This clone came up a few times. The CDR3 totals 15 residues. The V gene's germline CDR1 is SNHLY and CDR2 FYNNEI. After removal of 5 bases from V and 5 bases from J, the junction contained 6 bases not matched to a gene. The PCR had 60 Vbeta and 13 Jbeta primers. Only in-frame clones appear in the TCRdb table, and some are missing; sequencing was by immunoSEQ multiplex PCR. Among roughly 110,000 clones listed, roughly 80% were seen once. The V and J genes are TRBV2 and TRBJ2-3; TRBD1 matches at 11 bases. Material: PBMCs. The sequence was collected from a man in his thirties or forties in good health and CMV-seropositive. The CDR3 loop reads CASSTPDRGLDTQYF. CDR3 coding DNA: TGTGCCAGCAGTACCCCGGACAGGGGGCTAGATACGCAGTATTTT.